A selection of T cell receptor beta chains follows, all from one sample in a study of beta chain features in type 1 diabetes. Method: immunoSEQ multiplex PCR; TCRdb's copy keeps in-frame clones and lacks some. In the table there are 900,000 or so clones, about 17% of which are singletons. The sample comprised naive CD4+ T cells from blood. These TCRs come from a woman aged 18-30 years in good health. CDR3s include the opening cysteine and the closing phenylalanine or tryptophan. The D gene is left open where the match is weak. Clone size is stated in some rows and not others, as once, few, many or a class when expanded.

J: TRBJ2-5
D: .
size: few
V: TRBV2
DNA: TGTGCCAGCACCGCGCCGGGACACAAGTACCAAGAGACCCAGTACTTC
CDR3: CASTAPGHKYQETQYF

J: TRBJ2-3
D: TRBD1
size: .
V: TRBV5-1
DNA: TGCGCCAGCAGCTGGGACAGGGTAGGAGATACGCAGTATTTT
CDR3: CASSWDRVGDTQYF

J: TRBJ2-1
D: TRBD2
size: .
V: TRBV9
DNA: TGTGCCAGCAACGACGGGACTAGCGGTAGAGAGCAGTTCTTC
CDR3: CASNDGTSGREQFF

J: TRBJ2-7
D: .
size: .
V: TRBV2
DNA: TGTGCCAGCAGTGAGTGGGGTATTATCTCCTACGAGCAGTACTTC
CDR3: CASSEWGIISYEQYF

J: TRBJ1-2
D: TRBD1
size: few
V: TRBV10-3
DNA: TGTGCCATCAGTTTACAGGGGGCGCAGGGCTACACCTTC
CDR3: CAISLQGAQGYTF

J: TRBJ2-5
D: .
size: .
V: TRBV5-6
DNA: TGTGCCAGCAGCTTGGGGCAGTCAGCGACCCAGTACTTC
CDR3: CASSLGQSATQYF

J: TRBJ2-2
D: .
size: .
V: TRBV5-1
DNA: TGCGCCAGCAGCTTGGAAGGACTTTCCGGGGAGCTGTTTTTT
CDR3: CASSLEGLSGELFF

J: TRBJ2-1
D: .
size: few
V: TRBV11-2
DNA: TGTGCCAGCAGCTTAGAACACGGGTACAATGAGCAGTTCTTC
CDR3: CASSLEHGYNEQFF

J: TRBJ2-4
D: .
size: few
V: TRBV6-5
DNA: TGTGCCAGCAGTCACCGGGACGTAAACATTCAGTACTTC
CDR3: CASSHRDVNIQYF

J: TRBJ1-4
D: .
size: .
V: TRBV2
DNA: TGTGCCAGCAGTAAGGCCGGAACTAATGAAAAACTGTTTTTT
CDR3: CASSKAGTNEKLFF

J: TRBJ2-1
D: .
size: .
V: TRBV5-4
DNA: TGTGCCAGCAGCTTTAGCCAAGGGGAGCAGTTCTTC
CDR3: CASSFSQGEQFF

J: TRBJ2-1
D: .
size: .
V: TRBV7-9
DNA: TGTGCCAGCAGCGGGATTAGGTACAATGAGCAGTTCTTC
CDR3: CASSGIRYNEQFF

J: TRBJ1-1
D: .
size: few
V: TRBV28
DNA: TGTGCCAGCAGTCACGGACATGTTGAAGCTTTCTTT
CDR3: CASSHGHVEAFF

J: TRBJ2-7
D: .
size: few
V: TRBV4-1
DNA: TGCGCCAGCAGCCTAACCGGCTTGGAGGAGCAGTACTTC
CDR3: CASSLTGLEEQYF

J: TRBJ2-7
D: TRBD2
size: few
V: TRBV4-2
DNA: TGTGCCAGCAGCCAGATGGGGCTAGCGGGAGATCGGAACGAGCAGTACTTC
CDR3: CASSQMGLAGDRNEQYF

J: TRBJ2-2
D: .
size: .
V: TRBV7-6
DNA: TGTGCCAGCAGCTCCCAATTGAGTTCCGGGGAGCTGTTTTTT
CDR3: CASSSQLSSGELFF

J: TRBJ2-1
D: TRBD1
size: few
V: TRBV7-2
DNA: TGTGCCAGCAGCTTACGTCCCGGGACAGGGGTGGGGAATGAGCAGTTCTTC
CDR3: CASSLRPGTGVGNEQFF